The clone carrying this TCR beta chain has only one observation. The antigen is undetermined. J was trimmed by 5 bases and V by 8 bases; bases with no gene match: 8. CDR1 is SNHLY, CDR2 FYNNEI, per germline. This CDR3 is built from 14 residues. The time point is: week 11, during vaccination. The study gave 300 ug of mutant IDH1 20-mer peptide per vaccine dose, with topical imiquimod. Sequenced by immunoSEQ multiplex PCR; TCRdb stores in-frame clones only, minus some. The top ten clones hold less than 25% of a sample with around 30,000 clones, 90% of them seen once. The sample is drawn from a study of a mutant IDH1 vaccine in newly diagnosed glioma. Study-wide context: Across weeks 1, 3, 5, 7, 11, 15, 19 and 23, patients received a vaccination each time, eight in all. Patients got their first vaccination 4-6 weeks after radiotherapy alone, or with temozolomide cycles. Among treated patients, about 62% were male and about 40% female, and mean age was about 39 years.

The chain recombines TRBV2 with TRBJ2-5, with TRBD2 identical over 10 bases. The source was PBMCs, collected from a glioma patient whose treatment included an IDH1 peptide vaccine. The TCR comes from a man younger than 35 with glioma. The CDR3 sequence: CASGGLADWETQYF. The CDR3 region has the DNA TGTGCCAGCGGCGGACTAGCGGACTGGGAGACCCAGTACTTC.